This TCR beta chain stems from a study of response to subunit inactivated influenza vaccine. This CDR3 comprises 12 residues. The V and J ends lost 6 bases and 8 bases, in that order; junction bases with no gene match: 8. Germline loops: CDR1 DFQATT, CDR2 SNEGSKA (reference sequence). MiXCR, run by TCRdb on the RT-PCR reads, gives a single entry per CDR3 protein. The sample shows approximately 310,000 distinct CDR3 sequences, around a fifth of them seen only once. J is TRBJ1-2 and V is TRBV20-1, with 8 positions matching TRBD1. This sequence was found in a man aged 45 to 75 who received an inactivated influenza vaccine. This sample comprised PBMCs from blood, obtained less than 22 months after vaccination. The DNA of the CDR3 is TGCAGTGCGCGGACAGGGAGGTTAGGCTACACCTTC. It yields the protein CSARTGRLGYTF.